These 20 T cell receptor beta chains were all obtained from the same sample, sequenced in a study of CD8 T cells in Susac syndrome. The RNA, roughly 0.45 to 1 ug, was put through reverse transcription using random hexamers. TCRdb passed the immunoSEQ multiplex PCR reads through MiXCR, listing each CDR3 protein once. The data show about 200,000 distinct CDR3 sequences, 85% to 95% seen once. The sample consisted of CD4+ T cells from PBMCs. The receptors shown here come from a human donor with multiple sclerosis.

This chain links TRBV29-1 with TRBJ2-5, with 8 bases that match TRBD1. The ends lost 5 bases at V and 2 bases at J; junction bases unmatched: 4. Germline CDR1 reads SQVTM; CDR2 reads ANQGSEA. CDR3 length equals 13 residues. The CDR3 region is CSVPGQDQETQYF. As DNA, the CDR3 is TGCAGCGTTCCGGGACAGGATCAAGAGACCCAGTACTTC.

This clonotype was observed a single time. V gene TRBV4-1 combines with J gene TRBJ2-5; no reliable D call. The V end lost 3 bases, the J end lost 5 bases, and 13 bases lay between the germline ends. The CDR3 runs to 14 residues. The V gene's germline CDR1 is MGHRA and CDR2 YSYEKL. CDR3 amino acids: CASSHQGYPETQYF. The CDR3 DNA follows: TGCGCCAGCAGCCATCAAGGGTACCCCGAGACCCAGTACTTC.

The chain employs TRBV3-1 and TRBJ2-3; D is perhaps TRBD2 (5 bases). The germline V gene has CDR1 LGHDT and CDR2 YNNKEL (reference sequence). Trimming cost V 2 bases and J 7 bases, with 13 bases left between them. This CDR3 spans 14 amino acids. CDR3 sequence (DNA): TGTGCCAGCAGCCAAAAGGCGGGCGCCCATACGCAGTATTTT. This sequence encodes CASSQKAGAHTQYF.

Written as DNA, the CDR3 is TGTGCCAGCAGCGTGGGGGTCGAAGAGACCCAGTACTTC. Protein product: CASSVGVEETQYF. The genes are TRBV9 and TRBJ2-5, with D possibly called TRBD1 or TRBD2 (5 bases each). V was shortened by 2 bases and J by 3 bases, with 8 bases between the two germline ends. This CDR3 region has 13 residues. Germline CDR1 SGDLS, CDR2 YYNGEE.

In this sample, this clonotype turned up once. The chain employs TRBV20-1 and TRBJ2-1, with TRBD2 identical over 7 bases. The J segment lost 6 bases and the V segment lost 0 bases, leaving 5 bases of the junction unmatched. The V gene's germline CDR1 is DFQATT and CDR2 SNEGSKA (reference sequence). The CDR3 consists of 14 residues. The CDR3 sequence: CSARDLRLANEQFF. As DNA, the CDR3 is TGCAGTGCTAGAGACCTCCGACTAGCCAATGAGCAGTTCTTC.

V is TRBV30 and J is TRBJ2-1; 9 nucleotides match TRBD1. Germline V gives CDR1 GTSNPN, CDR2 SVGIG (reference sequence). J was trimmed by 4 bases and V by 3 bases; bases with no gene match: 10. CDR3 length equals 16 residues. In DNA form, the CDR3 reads TGTGCCTGGAGATCCACCGGGACAGGGCTATACAATGAGCAGTTCTTC. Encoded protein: CAWRSTGTGLYNEQFF.

The CDR3 protein is CASRPGTGLNTEAFF. CDR3 bases: TGTGCCAGCAGACCCGGGACAGGGTTGAACACTGAAGCTTTCTTT. The chain has TRBV3-1 and TRBJ1-1; 9 nucleotides align to TRBD1. Germline V gene sequence: CDR1 LGHDT, CDR2 YNNKEL (reference sequence). The CDR3 runs 15 residues. V was clipped by 6 bases and J by 0 bases; unmatched bases: 5.

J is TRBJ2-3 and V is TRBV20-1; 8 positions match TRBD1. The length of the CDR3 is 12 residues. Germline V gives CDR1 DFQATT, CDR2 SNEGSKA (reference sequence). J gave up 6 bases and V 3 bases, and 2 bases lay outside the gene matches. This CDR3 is CSASRQGDTQYF. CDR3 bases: TGCAGTGCTAGTCGACAGGGGGATACGCAGTATTTT.

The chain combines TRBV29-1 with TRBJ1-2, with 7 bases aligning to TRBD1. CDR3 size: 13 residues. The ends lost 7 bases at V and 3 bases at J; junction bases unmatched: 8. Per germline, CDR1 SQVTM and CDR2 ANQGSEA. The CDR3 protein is CSGVDRSDYGYTF. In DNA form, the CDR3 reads TGCAGCGGGGTGGACAGGTCGGACTATGGCTACACCTTC.

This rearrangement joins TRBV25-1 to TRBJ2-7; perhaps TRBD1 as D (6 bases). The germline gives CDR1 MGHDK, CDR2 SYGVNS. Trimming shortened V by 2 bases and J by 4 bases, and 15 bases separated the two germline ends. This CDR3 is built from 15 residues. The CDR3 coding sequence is TGTGCCAGCAGTGAAACAGGGTCCCACCTGTACGAGCAGTACTTC. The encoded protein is CASSETGSHLYEQYF.

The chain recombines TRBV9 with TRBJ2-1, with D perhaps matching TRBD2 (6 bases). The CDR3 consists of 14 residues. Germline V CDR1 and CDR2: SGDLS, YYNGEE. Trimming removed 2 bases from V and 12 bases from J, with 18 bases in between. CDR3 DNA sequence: TGTGCCAGCAGCGTCGGGCAGGAGGGATCAGGGCAGTTCTTC. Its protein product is CASSVGQEGSGQFF.

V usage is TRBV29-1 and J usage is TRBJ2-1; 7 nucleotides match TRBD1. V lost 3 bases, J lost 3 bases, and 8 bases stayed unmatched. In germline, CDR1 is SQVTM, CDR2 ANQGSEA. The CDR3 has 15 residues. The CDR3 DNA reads TGCAGCGTTGATGCGGACAGGTTTCGCTACAATGAGCAGTTCTTC. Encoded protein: CSVDADRFRYNEQFF.

The CDR3 region is CASSLPDRRTYGYTF. The CDR3 nucleotides read TGTGCCAGCAGCTTACCGGACCGCCGGACCTATGGCTACACCTTC. The chain links TRBV7-8 to TRBJ1-2; D unclear. The germline V gene has CDR1 SGHVS and CDR2 FQNEAQ. CDR3 length equals 15 residues. V was clipped by 2 bases and J by 4 bases, with 14 bases between them.

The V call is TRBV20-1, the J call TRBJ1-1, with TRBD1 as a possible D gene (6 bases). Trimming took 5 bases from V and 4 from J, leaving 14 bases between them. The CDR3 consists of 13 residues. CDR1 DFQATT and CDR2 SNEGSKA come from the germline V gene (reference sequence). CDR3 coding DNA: TGCAGTGCTGTCAACACAGGGCCCACTGAAGCTTTCTTT. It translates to CSAVNTGPTEAFF.

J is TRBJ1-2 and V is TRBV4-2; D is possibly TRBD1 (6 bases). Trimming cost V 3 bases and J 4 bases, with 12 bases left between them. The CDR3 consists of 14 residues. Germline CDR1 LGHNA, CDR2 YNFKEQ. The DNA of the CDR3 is TGTGCCAGCAGCCAGGATACAGGGAGCTATGGCTACACCTTC. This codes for CASSQDTGSYGYTF.

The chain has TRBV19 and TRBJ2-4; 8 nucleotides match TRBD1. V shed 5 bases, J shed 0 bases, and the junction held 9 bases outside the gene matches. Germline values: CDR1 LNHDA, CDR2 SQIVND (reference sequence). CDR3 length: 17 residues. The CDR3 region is CASSPLDRGLAKNIQYF. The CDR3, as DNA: TGTGCCAGTAGTCCCCTTGACAGGGGATTAGCCAAAAACATTCAGTACTTC.

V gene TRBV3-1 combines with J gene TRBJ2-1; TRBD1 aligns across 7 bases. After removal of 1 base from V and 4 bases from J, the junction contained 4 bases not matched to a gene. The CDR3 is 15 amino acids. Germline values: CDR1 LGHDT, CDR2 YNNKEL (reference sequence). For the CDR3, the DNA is TGTGCCAGCAGCCAAGCCACGACAGGGTACAATGAGCAGTTCTTC. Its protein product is CASSQATTGYNEQFF.

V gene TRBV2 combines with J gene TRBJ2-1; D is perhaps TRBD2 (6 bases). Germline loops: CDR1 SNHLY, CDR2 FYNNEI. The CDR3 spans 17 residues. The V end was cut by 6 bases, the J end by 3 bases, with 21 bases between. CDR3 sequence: CASSPLSGLSLYNEQFF. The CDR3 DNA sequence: TGTGCCAGCAGCCCCCTAAGCGGGCTCTCCCTCTACAATGAGCAGTTCTTC. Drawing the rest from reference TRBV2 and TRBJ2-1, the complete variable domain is EPEVTQTPSHQVTQMGQEVILRCVPISNHLYFYWYRQILGQKVEFLVSFYNNEISEKSEIFDDQFSVERPDGSNFTLKIRSTKLEDSAMYFCASSPLSGLSLYNEQFFGPGTRLTVL.

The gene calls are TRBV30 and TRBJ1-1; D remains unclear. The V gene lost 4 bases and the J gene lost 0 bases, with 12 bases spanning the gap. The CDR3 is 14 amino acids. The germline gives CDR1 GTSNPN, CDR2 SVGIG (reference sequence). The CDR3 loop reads CAWKKGSLNTEAFF. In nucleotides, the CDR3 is TGTGCCTGGAAGAAGGGTTCCCTGAACACTGAAGCTTTCTTT. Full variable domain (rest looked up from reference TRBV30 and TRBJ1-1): SQTIHQWPATLVQPVGSPLSLECTVEGTSNPNLYWYRQAAGRGLQLLFYSVGIGQISSEVPQNLSASRPQDRQFILSSKKLLLSDSGFYLCAWKKGSLNTEAFFGQGTRLTVV.

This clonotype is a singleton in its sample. CDR3 DNA sequence: TGTGCCTGGAGCTTGGACAGGGCCCCCTACGAGCAGTACTTC. Amino acid sequence: CAWSLDRAPYEQYF. The gene calls are TRBV30 and TRBJ2-7, with 8 positions matching TRBD1. Germline V gene data show CDR1 as GTSNPN and CDR2 as SVGIG (reference sequence). The CDR3 covers 14 residues. Losses at the gene ends were 3 bases for V and 2 bases for J; bases not matched to a gene: 6.